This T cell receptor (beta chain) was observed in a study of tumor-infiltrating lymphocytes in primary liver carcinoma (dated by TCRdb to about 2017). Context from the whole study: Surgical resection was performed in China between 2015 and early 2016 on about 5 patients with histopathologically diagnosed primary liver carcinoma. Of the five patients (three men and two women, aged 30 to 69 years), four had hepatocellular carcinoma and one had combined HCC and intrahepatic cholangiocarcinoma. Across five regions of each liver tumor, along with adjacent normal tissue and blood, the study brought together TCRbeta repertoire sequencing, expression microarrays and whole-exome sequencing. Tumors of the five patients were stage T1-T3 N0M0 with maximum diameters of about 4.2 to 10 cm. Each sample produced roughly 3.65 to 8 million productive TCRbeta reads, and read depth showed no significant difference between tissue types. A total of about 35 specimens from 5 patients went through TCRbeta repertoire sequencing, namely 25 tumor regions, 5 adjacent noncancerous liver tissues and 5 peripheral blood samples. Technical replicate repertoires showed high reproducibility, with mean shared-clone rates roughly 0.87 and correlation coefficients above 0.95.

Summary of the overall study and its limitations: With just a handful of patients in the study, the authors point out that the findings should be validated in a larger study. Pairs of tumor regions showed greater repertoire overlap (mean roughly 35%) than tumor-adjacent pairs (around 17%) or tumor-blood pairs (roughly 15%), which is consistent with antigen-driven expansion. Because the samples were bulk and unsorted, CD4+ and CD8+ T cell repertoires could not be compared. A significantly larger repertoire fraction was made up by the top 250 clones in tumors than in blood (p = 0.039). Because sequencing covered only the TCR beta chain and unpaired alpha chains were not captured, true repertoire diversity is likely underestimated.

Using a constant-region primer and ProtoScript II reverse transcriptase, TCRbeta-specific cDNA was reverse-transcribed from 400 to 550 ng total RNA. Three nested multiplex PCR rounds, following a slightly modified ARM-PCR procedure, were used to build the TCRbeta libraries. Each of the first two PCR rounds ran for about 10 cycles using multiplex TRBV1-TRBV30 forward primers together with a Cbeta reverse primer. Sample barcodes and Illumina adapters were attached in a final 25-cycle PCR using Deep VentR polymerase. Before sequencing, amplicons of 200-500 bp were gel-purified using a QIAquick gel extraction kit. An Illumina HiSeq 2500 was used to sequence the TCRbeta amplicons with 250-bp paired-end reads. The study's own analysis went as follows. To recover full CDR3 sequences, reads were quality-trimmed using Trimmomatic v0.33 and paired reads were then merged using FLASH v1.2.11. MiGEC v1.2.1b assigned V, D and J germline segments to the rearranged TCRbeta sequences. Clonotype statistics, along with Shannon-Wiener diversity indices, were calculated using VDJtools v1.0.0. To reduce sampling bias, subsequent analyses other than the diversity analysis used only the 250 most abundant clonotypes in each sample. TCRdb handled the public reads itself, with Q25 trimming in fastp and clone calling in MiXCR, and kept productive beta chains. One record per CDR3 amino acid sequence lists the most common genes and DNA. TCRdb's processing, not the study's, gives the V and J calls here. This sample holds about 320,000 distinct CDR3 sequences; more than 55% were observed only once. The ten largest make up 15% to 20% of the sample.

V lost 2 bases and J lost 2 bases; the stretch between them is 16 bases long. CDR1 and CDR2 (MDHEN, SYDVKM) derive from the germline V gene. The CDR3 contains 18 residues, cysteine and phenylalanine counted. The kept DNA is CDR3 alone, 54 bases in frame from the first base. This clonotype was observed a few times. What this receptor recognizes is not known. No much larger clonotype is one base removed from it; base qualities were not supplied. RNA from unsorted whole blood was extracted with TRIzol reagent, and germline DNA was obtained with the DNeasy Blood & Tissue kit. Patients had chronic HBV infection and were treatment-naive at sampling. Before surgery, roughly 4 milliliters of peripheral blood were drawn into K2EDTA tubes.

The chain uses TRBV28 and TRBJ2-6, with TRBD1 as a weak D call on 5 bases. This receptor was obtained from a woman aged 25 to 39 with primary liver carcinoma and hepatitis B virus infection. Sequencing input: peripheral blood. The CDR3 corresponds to CASSLQGVPRAGANVLTF. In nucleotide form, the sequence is TGTGCCAGCAGTTTACAGGGTGTTCCACGGGCTGGGGCCAACGTCCTGACTTTC.